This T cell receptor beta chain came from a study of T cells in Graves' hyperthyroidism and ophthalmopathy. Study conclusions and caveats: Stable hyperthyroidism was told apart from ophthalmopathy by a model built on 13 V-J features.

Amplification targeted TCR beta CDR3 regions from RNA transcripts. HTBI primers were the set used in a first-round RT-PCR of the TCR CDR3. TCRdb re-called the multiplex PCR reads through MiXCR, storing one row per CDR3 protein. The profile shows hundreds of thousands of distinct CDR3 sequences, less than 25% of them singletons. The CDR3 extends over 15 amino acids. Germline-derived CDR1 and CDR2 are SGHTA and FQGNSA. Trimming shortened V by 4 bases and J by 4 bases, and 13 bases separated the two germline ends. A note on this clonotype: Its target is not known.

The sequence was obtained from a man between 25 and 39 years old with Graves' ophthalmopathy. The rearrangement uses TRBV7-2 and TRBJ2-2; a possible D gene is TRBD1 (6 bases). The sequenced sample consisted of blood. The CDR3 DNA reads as TGTGCCAGCAGCTCCAGGGGAGTTCGCACCGGGGAGCTGTTTTTT. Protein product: CASSSRGVRTGELFF. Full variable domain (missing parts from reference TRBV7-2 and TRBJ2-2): GAGVSQSPSNKVTEKGKDVELRCDPISGHTALYWYRQSLGQGLEFLIYFQGNSAPDKSGLPSDRFSAERTGGSVSTLTIQRTQQEDSAVYLCASSSRGVRTGELFFGEGSRLTVL.